The 11 T cell receptor beta chains presented below share a single source sample, sequenced in a study of T cell responses to AZD1222 COVID-19 vaccine. Measured with immunoSEQ multiplex PCR; TCRdb has only the in-frame clones, and not every one. The sample has some 60,000 clones, approximately 86% seen once. Sequences were derived from peripheral blood, sampled 28 days after the second AZD1222 dose. The receptors come from an adult who received the AZD1222 COVID-19 vaccine.

The V gene is TRBV2, the J gene TRBJ2-2; maybe TRBD1 (6 bases). The V end lost 7 bases, the J end lost 0 bases, and 15 bases lay between the germline ends. CDR3 size: 16 residues. Germline lookup yields CDR1 SNHLY and CDR2 FYNNEI. The CDR3 loop is CASKGSGTPNTGELFF. Written as DNA, the CDR3 is TGTGCCAGCAAGGGTTCGGGGACACCGAACACCGGGGAGCTGTTTTTT.

The V gene is TRBV21-1, the J gene TRBJ1-2. TRBV21-1 is described as a pseudogene. The CDR3 sequence is 17 residues long. CDR3 residues: CASSKAACLGERHGYTF. DNA of the CDR3: TGTGCCAGCAGCAAAGCCGCGTGTCTTGGGGAGCGTCATGGCTACACCTTC.

This chain joins TRBV29-1 and TRBJ2-1; 10 bases align to TRBD2. The germline CDR1 and CDR2 sequences are SQVTM and ANQGSEA. The CDR3 runs to 14 residues. V shed 1 base, J shed 7 bases, and the junction held 4 bases outside the gene matches. The CDR3 sequence: CSVEVTSGKNEQFF. CDR3 bases: TGCAGCGTTGAAGTAACTAGCGGGAAGAATGAGCAGTTCTTC.

V usage is TRBV5-5 and J usage is TRBJ2-1; D call uncertain. CDR1 is SGHKS and CDR2 is YYEKEE in the germline V gene (reference sequence). V was shortened by 6 bases and J by 0 bases, with 7 bases between the two germline ends. The CDR3 is made up of 13 amino acids. CDR3 amino acids: CASTYHSYNEQFF. The CDR3 nucleotides are TGTGCCAGCACCTATCACTCCTACAATGAGCAGTTCTTC.

The chain has TRBV10-3 and TRBJ1-2; TRBD1 agrees at 8 bases. CDR3 length: 16 residues. Germline lookup yields CDR1 ENHRY and CDR2 SYGVKD. The V and J ends lost 10 bases and 0 bases, in that order; junction bases with no gene match: 13. The CDR3 is CATSPAGGLTNYGYTF. The CDR3 bases are TGTGCCACTTCCCCGGCAGGGGGCTTGACTAACTATGGCTACACCTTC.

CDR3 amino acids: CASSFYSNQPQHF. The CDR3 DNA reads as TGTGCCAGCAGTTTCTATAGCAATCAGCCCCAGCATTTT. The chain joins TRBV27 to TRBJ1-5, with D uncertain. V was cut by 3 bases and J by 0 bases, with 3 bases left in between. The CDR3 loop spans 13 amino acids. CDR1 is MNHEY, CDR2 SMNVEV, per germline (reference sequence).

The DNA for the CDR3 is TGTGCCAGCAGCTCCGGCGGCCACTCCTACGAGCAGTACTTC. The encoded protein is CASSSGGHSYEQYF. The chain has TRBV5-6 and TRBJ2-7; D not resolved. Germline CDR1 is SGHDT and CDR2 is YYEEEE. CDR3 length: 14 residues. With 3 bases removed from V and 0 bases from J, the gap between germline ends came to 10 bases.

This clone has only a few counts. One end of the junction varies from germline; a read error may be responsible. This chain joins TRBV7-7 and TRBJ1-3, with D tentatively TRBD1 (5 bases). Germline V gene lookup returns CDR1 SSHAT and CDR2 FNYEAQ (reference sequence). There are 17 residues in the CDR3. CDR3 coding DNA: TGTGCTAGCAGCTTAAGAACAGGACTCCGCTCTGGAAACACCATATATTTT. Translating gives CASSLRTGLRSGNTIYF. The full variable domain, with the rest looked up from reference TRBV7-7 and TRBJ1-3, is GAGVSQSPRYKVTKRGQDVTLRCDPISSHATLYWYQQALGQGPEFLTYFNYEAQPDKSGLPSDRFSAERPEGSISTLTIQRTEQRDSAMYRCASSLRTGLRSGNTIYFGEGSWLTVV.

This clone has a single count. The chain joins TRBV12-3 or TRBV12-4 to TRBJ1-2, with D hard to call. The CDR3 spans 12 residues. Trimming pared 2 bases from V and 4 bases from J, leaving 5 bases between. CDR3 nucleotides: TGTGCCAGCAGTTTATTCGGCTATGGCTACACCTTC. It encodes CASSLFGYGYTF.

The chain employs TRBV6-8 and TRBJ2-7, with D perhaps matching TRBD1 or TRBD2 (5 bases each). The V and J ends lost 6 bases and 0 bases respectively, with 12 bases between them. The germline V gene has CDR1 MNHGY and CDR2 SAAAGT. The CDR3 has 14 residues. The CDR3 coding sequence is TGTGCCAGCAGCCCCGTGGGGGACTCCTACGAGCAGTACTTC. Translation gives CASSPVGDSYEQYF.

J is TRBJ2-7 and V is TRBV19; D is possibly TRBD2 (6 bases). Trimming took 2 bases from V and 0 from J, leaving 11 bases between them. CDR1 and CDR2 from the germline V gene are LNHDA and SQIVND (reference sequence). The CDR3 contains 15 residues. The CDR3 coding sequence is TGTGCCAGTAGTATATTTAGCGGAACCTCCTACGAGCAGTACTTC. Amino acids: CASSIFSGTSYEQYF.